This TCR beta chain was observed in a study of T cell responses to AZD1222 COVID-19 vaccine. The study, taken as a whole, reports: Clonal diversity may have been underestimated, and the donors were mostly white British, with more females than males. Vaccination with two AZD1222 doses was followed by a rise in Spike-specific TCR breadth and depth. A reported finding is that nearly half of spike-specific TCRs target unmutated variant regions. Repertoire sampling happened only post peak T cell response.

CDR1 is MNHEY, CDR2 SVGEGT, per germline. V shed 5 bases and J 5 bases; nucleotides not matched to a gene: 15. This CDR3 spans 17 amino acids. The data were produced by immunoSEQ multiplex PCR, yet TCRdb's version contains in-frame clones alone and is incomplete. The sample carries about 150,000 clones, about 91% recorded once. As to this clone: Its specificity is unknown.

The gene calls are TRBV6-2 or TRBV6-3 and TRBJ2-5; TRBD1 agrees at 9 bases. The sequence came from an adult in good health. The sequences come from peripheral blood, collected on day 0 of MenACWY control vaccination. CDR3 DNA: TGTGCCAGCAGTCCCGGACAGGGGAGTATGCGGGTCGAGACCCAGTACTTC. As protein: CASSPGQGSMRVETQYF.